The 13 T cell receptor beta chains in this list originate from one sample, sequenced in a study of OX40 agonist ivuxolimab in advanced cancers. The assay was immunoSEQ multiplex PCR, and TCRdb's table has in-frame clones only and misses some. The table lists approximately 60,000 clones, roughly 84% of them singletons. Specimen: CD4+ or CD8+ T cells sorted from blood, collected in a trial of the OX40 agonist ivuxolimab. The receptor source for this set is an adult with an advanced solid tumor such as melanoma, head and neck, liver or kidney cancer.

The chain recombines TRBV7-2 with TRBJ1-1; 10 nucleotides match TRBD1. Germline loops: CDR1 SGHTA, CDR2 FQGNSA. V was pared by 5 bases and J by 0 bases, with 9 bases of the junction left unmatched. The CDR3 contains 17 residues. The CDR3 DNA reads TGTGCCAGCAGCCCGCGGACAGGGGGATTCATGAACACTGAAGCTTTCTTT. Translating it yields CASSPRTGGFMNTEAFF.

This clone was seen only a few times. The DNA for the CDR3 is TGTGCCAGCAGCTTGCTGGACAGGGGGGATCAGCCCCAGCATTTT. Amino acids: CASSLLDRGDQPQHF. The chain is built from TRBV5-6 and TRBJ1-5; 10 nucleotides align to TRBD1. The CDR3 extends over 15 amino acids. J gave up 5 bases and V 1 base, and 3 bases lay outside the gene matches. In germline, CDR1 is SGHDT, CDR2 YYEEEE.

J is TRBJ1-1 and V is TRBV5-1, with a tentative D call TRBD1 (5 bases). The V end lost 1 base, the J end lost 0 bases, and 16 bases lay between the germline ends. Looked up from germline, CDR1 is SGHRS and CDR2 is YFSETQ. The CDR3 spans 17 residues. The CDR3 coding sequence is TGCGCCAGCAGCTTGCCCCTGGCAGGGTCCATGAACACTGAAGCTTTCTTT. Amino acids: CASSLPLAGSMNTEAFF.

The chain employs TRBV6-5 and TRBJ1-2; D is uncertain. Trimming took 7 bases from V and 7 from J, leaving 10 bases between them. The CDR3 has 11 amino acids. CDR1 is MNHEY and CDR2 is SVGAGI in the germline V gene. CDR3 amino acids: CASTQEGGYTF. The CDR3 bases are TGTGCCAGCACCCAAGAAGGTGGCTACACCTTC.

This clone was recorded only once. This chain uses TRBV5-4 with TRBJ2-1; weak D call: TRBD1 (6 bases). The CDR3 is 15 amino acids. Germline V lookup: CDR1 SGHNT, CDR2 YYREEE (reference sequence). The V and J ends lost 2 bases and 10 bases respectively, with 19 bases between them. CDR3 in DNA: TGTGCCAGCAGCTTTTGGGGGCCCCAGTCGCACGAGCAGTTCTTC. Translation: CASSFWGPQSHEQFF. Together with reference TRBV5-4 and TRBJ2-1, the CDR3 gives the full variable domain: ETGVTQSPTHLIKTRGQQVTLRCSSQSGHNTVSWYQQALGQGPQFIFQYYREEENGRGNFPPRFSGLQFPNYSSELNVNALELDDSALYLCASSFWGPQSHEQFFGPGTRLTVL.

The chain recombines TRBV18 with TRBJ1-6; the D is unclear. The CDR3 runs 18 residues. Trimming left V 6 bases short and J 0 bases short, with 18 bases between. Germline CDR1 and CDR2: KGHSH and LQKENI. The CDR3 DNA sequence: TGTGCCAGCTCGCTAGACGGGAACGATCGCTCCTATAATTCACCCCTCCACTTT. As protein: CASSLDGNDRSYNSPLHF.

J is TRBJ2-1 and V is TRBV11-2, with TRBD2 matching over 12 bases. Trimming took 4 bases from V and 7 from J; bases not matched to a gene: 8. This CDR3 has 16 residues. Germline V gene lookup returns CDR1 SGHAT and CDR2 FQNNGV. The DNA for the CDR3 is TGTGCCAGCAGCTACCCGACTAGCGGGAGTCGGAATGAGCAGTTCTTC. It encodes CASSYPTSGSRNEQFF.

This rearrangement joins TRBV9 to TRBJ1-2; tentative D call: TRBD1 (5 bases). The V and J ends lost 7 bases and 3 bases respectively, with 19 bases between them. Germline assignment: CDR1 SGDLS and CDR2 YYNGEE. The CDR3 runs 15 residues. The CDR3 nucleotides read TGTGCCAGCCGCGGATCGGCAGGGCGAGACTATGGCTACACCTTC. Amino acids: CASRGSAGRDYGYTF.

The gene calls are TRBV5-1 and TRBJ2-5; D is uncertain. Trimming pared 6 bases from V and 3 bases from J, leaving 12 bases between. CDR3 length: 13 residues. Germline V lookup: CDR1 SGHRS, CDR2 YFSETQ. As DNA, the CDR3 is TGCGCCAGCACTACCACTCAGGAAGAGACCCAGTACTTC. Translated, it gives CASTTTQEETQYF. Full variable domain (remainder filled in from reference TRBV5-1 and TRBJ2-5): KAGVTQTPRYLIKTRGQQVTLSCSPISGHRSVSWYQQTPGQGLQFLFEYFSETQRNKGNFPGRFSGRQFSNSRSEMNVSTLELGDSALYLCASTTTQEETQYFGPGTRLLVL.

This rearrangement joins TRBV11-2 to TRBJ2-1; 7 nucleotides agree with TRBD1. The germline CDR1 and CDR2 sequences are SGHAT and FQNNGV. V shed 2 bases and J 6 bases; nucleotides not matched to a gene: 13. This CDR3 is built from 17 residues. CDR3 bases: TGTGCCAGCAGCTTATATCTCGCAAGACAGGGCATCAATGAGCAGTTCTTC. Its translation is CASSLYLARQGINEQFF.

Details on this clone: One end of the junction does not line up with germline, which may come from a read error. The V call is TRBV6-1, the J call TRBJ1-1; D might be TRBD1 (5 bases). This CDR3 is 17 amino acids long. CDR1 and CDR2 from the germline V gene are MNHNS and SASEGT. The CDR3 nucleotides are TGTGCCAGCAGGGAAGGGAGGGGAGGGCTCATGAACACTGAAGCTTTCTTT. As protein: CASREGRGGLMNTEAFF.

The CDR3 DNA reads TGTGCCAGCAGACCCGGGACAGGGGTAACCTACGAGCAGTACTTC. This translates into CASRPGTGVTYEQYF. This chain joins TRBV28 and TRBJ2-7, with TRBD1 matching 10 bases. CDR1 and CDR2 (germline): MDHEN, SYDVKM. CDR3 size: 15 residues. V shed 6 bases and J 2 bases; nucleotides not matched to a gene: 7.

The chain joins TRBV18 to TRBJ2-1; 10 nucleotides agree with TRBD2. Germline V gene lookup returns CDR1 KGHSH and CDR2 LQKENI. The V gene end was trimmed by 3 bases and the J gene end by 6 bases; junction bases not matched to a gene: 2. The CDR3 totals 14 residues. The CDR3 region is CASSPGLAANEQFF. For the CDR3, the DNA is TGTGCCAGCTCACCCGGACTAGCGGCCAATGAGCAGTTCTTC.